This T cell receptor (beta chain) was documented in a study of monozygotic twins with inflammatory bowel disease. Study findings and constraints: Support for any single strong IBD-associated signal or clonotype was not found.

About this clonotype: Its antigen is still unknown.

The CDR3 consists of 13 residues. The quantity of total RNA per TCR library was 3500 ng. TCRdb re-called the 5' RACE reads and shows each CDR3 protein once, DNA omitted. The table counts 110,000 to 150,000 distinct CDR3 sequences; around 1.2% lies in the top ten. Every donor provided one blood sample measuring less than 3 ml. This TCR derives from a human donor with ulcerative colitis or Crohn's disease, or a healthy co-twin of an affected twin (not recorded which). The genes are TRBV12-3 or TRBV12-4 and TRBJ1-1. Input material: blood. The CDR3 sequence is CASSPREGRGAFF.